This T cell receptor beta chain emerged from a study of cytomegalovirus exposure and HLA in healthy donors. Study overall: The Caucasian-associated ancestry cluster contained approximately 81% of the roughly 400 genotyped donors. Whole-study findings and limits: Later analysis revealed greater clonal expansion in HLA-associated TCR beta chains than in equally common others. Most TCR sequences showed up rarely, but some public TCRs showed up in many donors.

Donors were nominally healthy when sampled, though unrecorded immune exposures were likely. The PCR employed 60 Vbeta primers together with 13 Jbeta primers. Some clones are missing from TCRdb's copy, which holds only in-frame ones; the method was immunoSEQ multiplex PCR. In the table there are more than 140,000 clones, approximately 82% of which are singletons. Remarks on this clone: As yet, its antigen is unknown.

The CDR3 covers 15 residues. V was pared by 2 bases and J by 6 bases, with 6 bases of the junction left unmatched. CDR1 and CDR2 (germline): MGHRA, YSYEKL. The sequencing sample was made of PBMCs. The chain combines TRBV4-1 with TRBJ2-7, with TRBD2 identical over 11 bases. The receptor's source is a woman aged 40 to 50 in good health and CMV-seronegative. For the CDR3, the DNA is TGCGCCAGCAGCCAAATGGGACTAGCGGATGTCGAGCAGTACTTC. It yields the protein CASSQMGLADVEQYF.